This T cell receptor beta chain is drawn from a study of blood T cell repertoires in COVID-19. V lost 5 bases to trimming and J lost 0 bases; unmatched junction nucleotides: 12. Germline V gives CDR1 MDHEN, CDR2 SYDVKM. The CDR3 is 17 amino acids. Only in-frame clones appear in the TCRdb table, and some are missing; sequencing was by immunoSEQ multiplex PCR. The data contain 150,000 or so clones, approximately 92% of them seen just once; the ten biggest clones take up roughly 13%. This clone was observed once. This receptor was obtained from a man between 18 and 29 years old with COVID-19, enrolled during active disease. The rearrangement links TRBV28 to TRBJ2-7; 8 bases align to TRBD2. The material sequenced was peripheral blood. CDR3 bases: TGTGCCAGCAGTACCCGACTACTAGCGGACAGCTCCTACGAGCAGTACTTC. Translating it yields CASSTRLLADSSYEQYF. The entire variable domain, with the rest obtained from reference TRBV28 and TRBJ2-7, is as follows: DVKVTQSSRYLVKRTGEKVFLECVQDMDHENMFWYRQDPGLGLRLIYFSYDVKMKEKGDIPEGYSVSREKKERFSLILESASTNQTSMYLCASSTRLLADSSYEQYFGPGTRLTVT.